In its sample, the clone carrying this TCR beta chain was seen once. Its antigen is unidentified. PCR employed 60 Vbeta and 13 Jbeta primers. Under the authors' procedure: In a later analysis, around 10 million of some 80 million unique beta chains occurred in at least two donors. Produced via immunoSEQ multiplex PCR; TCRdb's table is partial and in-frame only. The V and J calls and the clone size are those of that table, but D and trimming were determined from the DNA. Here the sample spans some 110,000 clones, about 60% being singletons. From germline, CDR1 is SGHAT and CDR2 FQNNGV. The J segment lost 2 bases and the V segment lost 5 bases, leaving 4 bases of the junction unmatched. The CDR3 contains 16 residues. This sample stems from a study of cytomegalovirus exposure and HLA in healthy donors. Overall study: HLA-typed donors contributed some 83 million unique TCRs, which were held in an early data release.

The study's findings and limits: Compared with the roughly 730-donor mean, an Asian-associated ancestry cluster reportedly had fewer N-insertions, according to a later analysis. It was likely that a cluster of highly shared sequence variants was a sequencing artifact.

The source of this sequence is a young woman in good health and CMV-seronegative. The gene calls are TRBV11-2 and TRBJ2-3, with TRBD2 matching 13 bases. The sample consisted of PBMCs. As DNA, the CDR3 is TGTGCCAGCAGCATCGGGACTAGCGGGACCACAGATACGCAGTATTTT. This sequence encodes CASSIGTSGTTDTQYF.